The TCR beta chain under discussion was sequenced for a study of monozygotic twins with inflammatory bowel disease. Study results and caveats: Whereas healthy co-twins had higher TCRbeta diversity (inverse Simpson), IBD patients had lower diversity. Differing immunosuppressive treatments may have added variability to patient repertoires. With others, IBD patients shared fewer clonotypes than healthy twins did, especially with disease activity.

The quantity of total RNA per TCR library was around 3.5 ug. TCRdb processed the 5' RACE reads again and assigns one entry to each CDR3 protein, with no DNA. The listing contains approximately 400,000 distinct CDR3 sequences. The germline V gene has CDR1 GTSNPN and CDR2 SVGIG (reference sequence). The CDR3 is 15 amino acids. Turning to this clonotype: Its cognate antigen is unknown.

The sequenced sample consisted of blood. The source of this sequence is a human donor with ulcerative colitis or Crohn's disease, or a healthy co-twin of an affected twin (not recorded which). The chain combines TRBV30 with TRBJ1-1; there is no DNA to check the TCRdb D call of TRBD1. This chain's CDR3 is CAWKGAGGGGTEAFF.